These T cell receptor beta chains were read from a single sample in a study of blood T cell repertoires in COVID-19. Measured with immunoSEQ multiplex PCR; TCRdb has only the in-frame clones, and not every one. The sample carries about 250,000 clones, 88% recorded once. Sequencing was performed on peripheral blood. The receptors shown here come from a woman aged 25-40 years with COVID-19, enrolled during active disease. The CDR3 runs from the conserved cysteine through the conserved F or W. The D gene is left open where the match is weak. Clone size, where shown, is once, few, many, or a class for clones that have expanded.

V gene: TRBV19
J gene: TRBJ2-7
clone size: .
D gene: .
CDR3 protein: CASPPRAGPLYYYEQYF
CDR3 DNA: TGTGCCAGTCCCCCCCGCGCAGGGCCCCTCTACTACTACGAGCAGTACTTC

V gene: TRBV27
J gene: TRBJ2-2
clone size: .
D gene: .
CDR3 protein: CASSTRGRTGELFF
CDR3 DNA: TGTGCCAGCAGTACCCGTGGGAGAACCGGGGAGCTGTTTTTT

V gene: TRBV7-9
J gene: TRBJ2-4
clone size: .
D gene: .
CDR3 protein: CASSLEPNTGNIQYF
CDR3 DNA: TGTGCCAGCAGCTTAGAACCCAACACGGGAAACATTCAGTACTTC

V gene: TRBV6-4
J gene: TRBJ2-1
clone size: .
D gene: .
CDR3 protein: CASSDLEGSDEQFF
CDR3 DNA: TGTGCCAGCAGTGACCTGGAGGGAAGCGATGAGCAGTTCTTC

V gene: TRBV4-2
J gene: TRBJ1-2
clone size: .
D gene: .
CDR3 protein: CASSQDLREGYGYTF
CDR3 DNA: TGTGCCAGCAGCCAAGATCTGAGGGAAGGGTATGGCTACACCTTC

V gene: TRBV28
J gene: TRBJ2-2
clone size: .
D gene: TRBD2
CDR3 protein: CASSLGTRDTGELFF
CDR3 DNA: TGTGCCAGCAGTTTAGGGACTAGAGACACCGGGGAGCTGTTTTTT

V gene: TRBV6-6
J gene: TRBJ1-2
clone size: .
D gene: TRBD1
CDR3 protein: CASRARGTANYGYTF
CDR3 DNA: TGTGCCAGCAGGGCCCGCGGGACAGCAAACTATGGCTACACCTTC

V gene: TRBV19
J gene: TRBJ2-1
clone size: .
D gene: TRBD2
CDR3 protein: CASSTRVLLAGGNYNEQFF
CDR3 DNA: TGTGCCAGTAGTACCCGCGTTCTGCTAGCGGGGGGGAACTACAATGAGCAGTTCTTC

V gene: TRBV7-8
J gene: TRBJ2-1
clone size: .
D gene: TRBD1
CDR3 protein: CASSSSGQGPLDEQFF
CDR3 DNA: TGTGCCAGCAGCAGCTCGGGACAGGGTCCTCTCGATGAGCAGTTCTTC

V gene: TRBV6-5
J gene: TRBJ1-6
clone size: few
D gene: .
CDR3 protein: CASSRDGGNSPLHF
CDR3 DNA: TGTGCCAGCAGCCGGGACGGAGGGAATTCACCCCTCCACTTT

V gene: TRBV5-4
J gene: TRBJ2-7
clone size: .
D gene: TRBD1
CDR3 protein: CASSDFRGLTMREQYF
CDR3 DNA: TGTGCCAGCAGCGACTTTAGGGGGCTCACGATGCGCGAGCAGTACTTC

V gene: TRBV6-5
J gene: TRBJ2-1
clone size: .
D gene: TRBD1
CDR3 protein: CASPTGGQGNEQFF
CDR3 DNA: TGTGCCAGCCCGACGGGGGGACAGGGCAATGAGCAGTTCTTC

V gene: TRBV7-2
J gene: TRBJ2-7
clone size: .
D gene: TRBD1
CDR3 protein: CASSPGQTTYEQYF
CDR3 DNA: TGTGCCAGCAGCCCGGGACAGACCACCTACGAGCAGTACTTC

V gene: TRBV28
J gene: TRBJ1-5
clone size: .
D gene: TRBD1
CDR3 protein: CASSPGQGASQPQHF
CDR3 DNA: TGTGCCAGCAGTCCGGGACAGGGGGCGAGTCAGCCCCAGCATTTT

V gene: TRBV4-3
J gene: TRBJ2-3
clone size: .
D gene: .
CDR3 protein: CASSQDREGGSDTDTQYF
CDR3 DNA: TGCGCCAGCAGCCAAGATAGGGAAGGGGGATCGGACACAGATACGCAGTATTTT

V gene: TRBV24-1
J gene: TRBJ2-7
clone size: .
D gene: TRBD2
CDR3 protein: CATSDWAGGEQYF
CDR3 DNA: TGTGCCACCAGTGATTGGGCGGGGGGCGAGCAGTACTTC

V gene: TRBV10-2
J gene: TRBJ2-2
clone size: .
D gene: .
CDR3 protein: CASSDLHETNTGELFF
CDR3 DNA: TGCGCCAGCAGTGACTTACACGAAACGAACACCGGGGAGCTGTTTTTT

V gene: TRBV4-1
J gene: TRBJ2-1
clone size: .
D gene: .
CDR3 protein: CASSQDRAGATVTSSYNEQFF
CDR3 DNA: TGCGCCAGCAGCCAAGATCGGGCGGGGGCCACCGTAACAAGCTCCTACAATGAGCAGTTCTTC

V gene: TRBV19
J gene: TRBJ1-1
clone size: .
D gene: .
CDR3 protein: CASSIGGDWDTEAFF
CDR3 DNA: TGTGCCAGTAGTATAGGAGGGGACTGGGACACTGAAGCTTTCTTT

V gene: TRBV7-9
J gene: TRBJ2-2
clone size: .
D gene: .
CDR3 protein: CASSLTSTGELFF
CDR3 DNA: TGTGCCAGCAGCTTGACTAGCACCGGGGAGCTGTTTTTT

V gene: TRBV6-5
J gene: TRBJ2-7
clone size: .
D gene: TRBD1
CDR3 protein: CASTAGTGVPYEQYF
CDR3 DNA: TGTGCCAGCACCGCCGGGACAGGAGTCCCCTACGAGCAGTACTTC

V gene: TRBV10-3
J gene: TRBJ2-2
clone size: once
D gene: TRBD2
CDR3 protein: CAISESLELARTGELFF
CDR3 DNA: TGTGCCATCAGTGAGTCTCTAGAACTAGCGCGTACCGGGGAGCTGTTTTTT

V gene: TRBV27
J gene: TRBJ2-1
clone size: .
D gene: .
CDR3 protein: CASSYSRYNEQFF
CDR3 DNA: TGTGCCAGCAGTTACAGTCGCTACAATGAGCAGTTCTTC

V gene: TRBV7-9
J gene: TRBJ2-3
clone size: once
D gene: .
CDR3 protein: CASSLQTRADTQYF
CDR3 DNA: TGTGCCAGCAGCCTACAGACTAGAGCAGATACGCAGTATTTT